The source of this TCR beta chain is a study of T-cell memory formation after mild COVID-19. On this clonotype: Antigen specificity is unknown.

CDR3 length: 13 amino acids. Germline CDR1 MNHEY, CDR2 SMNVEV (reference sequence). V was cut by 6 bases and J by 2 bases, with 9 bases left in between. The study, taken as a whole, reports: Contracting clones from day 15 to 85 showed balanced CD4/CD8; later expanders favored CD4+.

TCRdb called the 5' RACE reads again in MiXCR, with one record for every CDR3 protein. The table has about 260,000 distinct CDR3 sequences, approximately 16% seen once. Input material: PBMCs or a T cell subset sorted from them (not recorded which). This receptor was taken from a man younger than 35 who had mild COVID-19 (a few samples of this study predate the infection). Cell type and time point are not known. The V and J genes are TRBV27 and TRBJ2-3; possibly TRBD2 for D (5 bases). The CDR3 loop reads CASRSGDTDTQYF. DNA of the CDR3: TGTGCCAGCAGATCCGGGGACACAGATACGCAGTATTTT.